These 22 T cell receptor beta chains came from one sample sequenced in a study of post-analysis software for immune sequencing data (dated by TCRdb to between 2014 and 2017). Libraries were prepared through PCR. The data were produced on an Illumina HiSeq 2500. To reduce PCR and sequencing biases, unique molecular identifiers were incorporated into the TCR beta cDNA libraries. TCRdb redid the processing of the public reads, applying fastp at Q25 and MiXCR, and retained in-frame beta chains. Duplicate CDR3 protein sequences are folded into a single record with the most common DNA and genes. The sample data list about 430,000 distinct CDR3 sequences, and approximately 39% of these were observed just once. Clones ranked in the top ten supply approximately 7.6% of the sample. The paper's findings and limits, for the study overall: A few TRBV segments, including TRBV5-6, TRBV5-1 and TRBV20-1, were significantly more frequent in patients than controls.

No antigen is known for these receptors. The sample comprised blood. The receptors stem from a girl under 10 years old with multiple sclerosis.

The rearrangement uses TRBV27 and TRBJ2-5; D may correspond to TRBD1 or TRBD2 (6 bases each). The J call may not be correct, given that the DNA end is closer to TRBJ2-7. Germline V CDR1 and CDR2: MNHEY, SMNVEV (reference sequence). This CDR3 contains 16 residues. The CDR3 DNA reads TGTGCCAGCAGTGTAGATATGGGCGGGACACCCTACGAGCAGTACTTC. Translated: CASSVDMGGTPYEQYF.

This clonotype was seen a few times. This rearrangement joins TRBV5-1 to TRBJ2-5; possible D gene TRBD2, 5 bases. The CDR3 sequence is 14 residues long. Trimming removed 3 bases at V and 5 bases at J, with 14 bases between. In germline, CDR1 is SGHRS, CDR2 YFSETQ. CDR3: CASSSAPGGETQYF. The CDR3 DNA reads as TGCGCCAGCAGCTCCGCACCCGGCGGGGAGACCCAGTACTTC.

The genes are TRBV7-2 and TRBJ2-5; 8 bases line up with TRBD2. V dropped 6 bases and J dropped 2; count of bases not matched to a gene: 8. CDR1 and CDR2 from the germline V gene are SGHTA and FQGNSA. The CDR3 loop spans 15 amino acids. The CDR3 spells CASSDQGTRQETQYF. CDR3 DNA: TGTGCCAGCAGTGATCAAGGGACTAGACAAGAGACCCAGTACTTC.

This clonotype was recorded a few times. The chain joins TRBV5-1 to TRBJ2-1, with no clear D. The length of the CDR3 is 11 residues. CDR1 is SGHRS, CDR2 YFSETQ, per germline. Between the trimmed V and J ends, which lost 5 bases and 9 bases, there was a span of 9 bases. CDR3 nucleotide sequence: TGCGCCAGCAGATCTTTCGGTGAGCAGTTCTTC. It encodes CASRSFGEQFF.

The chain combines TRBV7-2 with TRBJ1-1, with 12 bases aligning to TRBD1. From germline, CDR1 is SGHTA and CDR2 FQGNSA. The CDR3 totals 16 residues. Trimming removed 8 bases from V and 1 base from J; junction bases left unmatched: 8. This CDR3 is CASGTGQGASNTEAFF. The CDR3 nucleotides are TGTGCCAGCGGGACGGGACAGGGGGCCTCGAACACTGAAGCTTTCTTT.

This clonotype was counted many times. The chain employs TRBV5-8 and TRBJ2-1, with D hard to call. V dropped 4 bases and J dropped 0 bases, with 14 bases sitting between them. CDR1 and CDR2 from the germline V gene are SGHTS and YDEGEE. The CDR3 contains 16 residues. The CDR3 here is CASSPGWGSSYNEQFF. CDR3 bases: TGTGCCAGCAGCCCCGGCTGGGGTAGCTCCTACAATGAGCAGTTCTTC.

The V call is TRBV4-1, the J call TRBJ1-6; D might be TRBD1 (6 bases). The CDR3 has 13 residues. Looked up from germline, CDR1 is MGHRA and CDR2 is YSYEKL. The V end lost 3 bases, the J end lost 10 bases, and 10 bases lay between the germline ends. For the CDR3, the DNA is TGCGCCAGCAGCCAGGGGGCAGCGTCACCCCTCCACTTT. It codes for CASSQGAASPLHF.

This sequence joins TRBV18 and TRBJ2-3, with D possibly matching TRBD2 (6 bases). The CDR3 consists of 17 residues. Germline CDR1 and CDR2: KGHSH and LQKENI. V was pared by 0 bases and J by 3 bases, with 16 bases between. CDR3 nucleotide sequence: TGTGCCAGCTCACCACCTACCTTGGGGCTAGCGACAGATACGCAGTATTTT. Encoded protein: CASSPPTLGLATDTQYF.

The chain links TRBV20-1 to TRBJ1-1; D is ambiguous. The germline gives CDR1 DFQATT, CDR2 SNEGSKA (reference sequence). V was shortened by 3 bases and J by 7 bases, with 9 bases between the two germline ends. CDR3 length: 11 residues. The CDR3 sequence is CSASRGREAFF. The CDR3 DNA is TGCAGTGCTAGCCGGGGTCGTGAAGCTTTCTTT.

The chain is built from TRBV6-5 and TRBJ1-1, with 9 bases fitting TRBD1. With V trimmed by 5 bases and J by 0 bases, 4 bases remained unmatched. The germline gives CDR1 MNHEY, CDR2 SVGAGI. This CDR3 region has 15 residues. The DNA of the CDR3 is TGTGCCAGCAGTCAGGGACAGGGAATGAACACTGAAGCTTTCTTT. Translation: CASSQGQGMNTEAFF.

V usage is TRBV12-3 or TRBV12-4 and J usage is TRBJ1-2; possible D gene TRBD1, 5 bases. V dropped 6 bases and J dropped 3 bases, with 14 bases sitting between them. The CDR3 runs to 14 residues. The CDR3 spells CASRSDSPYYGYTF. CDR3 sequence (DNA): TGTGCCAGCAGGTCAGACAGTCCCTACTATGGCTACACCTTC.

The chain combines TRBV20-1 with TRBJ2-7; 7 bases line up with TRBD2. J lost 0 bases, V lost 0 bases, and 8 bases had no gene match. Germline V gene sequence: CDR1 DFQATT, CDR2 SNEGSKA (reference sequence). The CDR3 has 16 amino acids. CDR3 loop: CSARDWERGGSYEQYF. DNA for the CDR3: TGCAGTGCTAGAGATTGGGAGCGGGGTGGCTCCTACGAGCAGTACTTC.

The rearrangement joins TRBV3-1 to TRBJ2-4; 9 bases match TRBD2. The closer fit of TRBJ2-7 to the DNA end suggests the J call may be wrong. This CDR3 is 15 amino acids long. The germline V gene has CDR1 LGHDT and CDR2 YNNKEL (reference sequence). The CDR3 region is CASSPSGIMGYEQYF. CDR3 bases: TGTGCCAGCAGCCCTAGCGGGATTATGGGTTACGAGCAGTACTTC.

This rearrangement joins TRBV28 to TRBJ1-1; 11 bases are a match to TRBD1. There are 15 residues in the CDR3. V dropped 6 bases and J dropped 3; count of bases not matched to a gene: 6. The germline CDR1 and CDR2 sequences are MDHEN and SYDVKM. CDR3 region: CASSSGQGGDTEAFF. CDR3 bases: TGTGCCAGCAGCTCGGGACAGGGGGGCGACACTGAAGCTTTCTTT. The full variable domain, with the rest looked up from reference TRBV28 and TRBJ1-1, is DVKVTQSSRYLVKRTGEKVFLECVQDMDHENMFWYRQDPGLGLRLIYFSYDVKMKEKGDIPEGYSVSREKKERFSLILESASTNQTSMYLCASSSGQGGDTEAFFGQGTRLTVV.

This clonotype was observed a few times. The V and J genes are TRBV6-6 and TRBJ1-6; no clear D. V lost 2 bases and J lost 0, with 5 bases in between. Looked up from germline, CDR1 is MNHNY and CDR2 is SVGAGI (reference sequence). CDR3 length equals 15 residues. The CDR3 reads CASSYGSSYNSPLHF. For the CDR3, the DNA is TGTGCCAGCAGTTACGGGAGCTCCTATAATTCACCCCTCCACTTT.

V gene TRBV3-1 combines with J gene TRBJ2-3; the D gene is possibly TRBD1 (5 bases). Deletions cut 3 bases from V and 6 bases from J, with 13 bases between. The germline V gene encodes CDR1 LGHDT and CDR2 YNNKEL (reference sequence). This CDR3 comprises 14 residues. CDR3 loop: CASSQGPSTDTQYF. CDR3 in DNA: TGTGCCAGCAGCCAGGGGCCCTCGACGGATACGCAGTATTTT.

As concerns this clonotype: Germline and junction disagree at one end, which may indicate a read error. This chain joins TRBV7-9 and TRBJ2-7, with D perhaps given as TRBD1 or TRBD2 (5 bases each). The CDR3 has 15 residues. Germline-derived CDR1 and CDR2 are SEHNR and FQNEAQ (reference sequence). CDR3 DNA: TGTGCCCGCAGCTTAGGGGAGCGCCACTCCTACGAGCAGTACTTC. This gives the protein CARSLGERHSYEQYF.

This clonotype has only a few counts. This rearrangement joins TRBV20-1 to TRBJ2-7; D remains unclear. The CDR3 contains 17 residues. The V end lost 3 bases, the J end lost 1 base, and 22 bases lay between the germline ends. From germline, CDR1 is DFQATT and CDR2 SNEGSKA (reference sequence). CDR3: CSASLLLGRAVSYEQYF. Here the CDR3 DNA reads TGCAGTGCTAGTCTGTTGTTGGGCCGAGCCGTGTCCTACGAGCAGTACTTC.

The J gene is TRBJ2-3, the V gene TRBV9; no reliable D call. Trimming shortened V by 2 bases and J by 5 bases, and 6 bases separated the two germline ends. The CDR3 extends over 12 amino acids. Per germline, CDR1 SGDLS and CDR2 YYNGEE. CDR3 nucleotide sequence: TGTGCCAGCAGCGTCCCGGGAGATACGCAGTATTTT. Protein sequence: CASSVPGDTQYF. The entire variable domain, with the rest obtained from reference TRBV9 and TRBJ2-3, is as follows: DSGVTQTPKHLITATGQRVTLRCSPRSGDLSVYWYQQSLDQGLQFLIQYYNGEERAKGNILERFSAQQFPDLHSELNLSSLELGDSALYFCASSVPGDTQYFGPGTRLTVL.

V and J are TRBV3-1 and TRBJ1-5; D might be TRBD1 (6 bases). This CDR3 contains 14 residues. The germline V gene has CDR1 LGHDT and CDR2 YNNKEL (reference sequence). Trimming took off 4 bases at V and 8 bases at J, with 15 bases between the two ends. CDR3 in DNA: TGTGCCAGCAGCCCCCCGGGGGGGGCAGAGCCCCAGCATTTT. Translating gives CASSPPGGAEPQHF.

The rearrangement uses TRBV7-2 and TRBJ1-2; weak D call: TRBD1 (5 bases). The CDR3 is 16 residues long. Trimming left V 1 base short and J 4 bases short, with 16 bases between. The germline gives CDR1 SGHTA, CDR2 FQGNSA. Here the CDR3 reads CASSLDLMGGGYGYTF. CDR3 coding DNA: TGTGCCAGCAGCTTAGATTTGATGGGGGGGGGCTATGGCTACACCTTC.

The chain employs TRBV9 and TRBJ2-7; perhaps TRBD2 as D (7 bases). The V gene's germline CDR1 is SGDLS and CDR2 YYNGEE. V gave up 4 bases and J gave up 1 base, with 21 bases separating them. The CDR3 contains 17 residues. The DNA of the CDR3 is TGTGCCAGCAGCCAAGTGTTGGGGAGGGGGAGATCCTACGAGCAGTACTTC. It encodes CASSQVLGRGRSYEQYF.